This TCR beta chain was obtained from a study of Graves' ophthalmopathy and Graves' hyperthyroidism. This clonotype was observed many times. Germline V gives CDR1 SQVTM, CDR2 ANQGSEA. V was trimmed by 7 bases and J by 0 bases, leaving 7 bases between them. The CDR3 totals 12 residues. Amplification of TCR beta CDR3 regions used RNA transcripts. First-round RT-PCR employed HTBI primers, with a second-round multiplex PCR after it. TCRdb fed the multiplex PCR reads into MiXCR, producing one record per CDR3 protein. The data show hundreds of thousands of distinct CDR3 sequences, with roughly 20% seen just once and roughly 3% held by the top ten.

The clonotype originates from a woman aged 18 to 35 with stable Graves' hyperthyroidism. This chain uses TRBV29-1 with TRBJ1-5; D gene unclear. The sample comprised peripheral blood. The CDR3 loop is CSAGYSNQPQHF. CDR3 sequence (DNA): TGCAGCGCCGGTTATAGCAATCAGCCCCAGCATTTT.